One and the same sample provided the 21 T cell receptor beta chains below, sequenced in a study of shared clonotypes between healthy human individuals. The repertoire was sequenced with immunoSEQ multiplex PCR; TCRdb's copy has only in-frame clones and lacks some. The sample consists of about 2 million clones, about 94% of them appearing once. Naive CD8 cells lacked CD45RO and underwent positive selection for CCR7, leaving out terminally differentiated effector memory CD45RA+ cells. What was sequenced was naive CD8+ T cells sorted from blood. The receptor source for this set is a young man in good health.

The chain recombines TRBV27 with TRBJ2-5, with D perhaps TRBD1 (6 bases). CDR1 and CDR2 (germline): MNHEY, SMNVEV (reference sequence). Trimming took 6 bases from V and 0 from J, leaving 8 bases between them. This CDR3 has 13 residues. The CDR3 is CASSNRDQETQYF. The DNA for the CDR3 is TGTGCCAGCAGCAACAGGGACCAAGAGACCCAGTACTTC.

The rearrangement uses TRBV9 and TRBJ1-4; D gene unclear. Per the germline V gene, CDR1 is SGDLS and CDR2 is YYNGEE. V dropped 0 bases and J dropped 8 bases, with 14 bases sitting between them. The CDR3 has 15 amino acids. The CDR3: CASSVEGSEGEKLFF. Written as DNA, the CDR3 is TGTGCCAGCAGCGTAGAGGGAAGTGAAGGGGAAAAACTGTTTTTT.

This sequence joins TRBV19 and TRBJ1-5; 7 nucleotides line up with TRBD1. Germline assignment: CDR1 LNHDA and CDR2 SQIVND (reference sequence). J was trimmed by 0 bases and V by 5 bases; bases with no gene match: 13. The CDR3 is 18 amino acids. This CDR3 reads CASSLYLLGTVSNQPQHF. DNA of the CDR3: TGTGCCAGTAGTCTCTATTTATTGGGGACAGTTAGCAATCAGCCCCAGCATTTT.

The rearrangement joins TRBV4-3 to TRBJ1-2; TRBD1 agrees at 8 bases. With 0 bases clipped from V and 4 bases from J, the junction kept 4 bases outside the gene matches. This CDR3 has 15 residues. The V gene's germline CDR1 is LGHNA and CDR2 YSLEER. CDR3 sequence: CASSQDPGTGYGYTF. CDR3 DNA sequence: TGCGCCAGCAGCCAAGATCCCGGGACAGGCTATGGCTACACCTTC.

The V gene is TRBV5-6, the J gene TRBJ2-5; 9 bases agree with TRBD2. Per germline, CDR1 SGHDT and CDR2 YYEEEE. The CDR3 spans 15 residues. The V and J ends lost 0 bases and 9 bases, in that order; junction bases with no gene match: 9. This CDR3 is CASSLGAGGARSQYF. CDR3 bases: TGTGCCAGCAGCTTGGGGGCGGGAGGGGCAAGGTCCCAGTACTTC.

About this clone: Additional DNA sequences in this sample encode the identical CDR3. The chain recombines TRBV6-1 with TRBJ1-2; no definite D call. Germline loops: CDR1 MNHNS, CDR2 SASEGT. The CDR3 is made up of 13 amino acids. V was cut by 2 bases and J by 2 bases, with 6 bases left in between. CDR3 DNA sequence: TGTGCCAGCAGTGAACTGGGCAACTATGGCTACACCTTC. Translating gives CASSELGNYGYTF.

The rearrangement joins TRBV4-1 to TRBJ1-5; no clear D gene. Germline lookup yields CDR1 MGHRA and CDR2 YSYEKL. V lost 4 bases and J lost 7, with 14 bases in between. The CDR3 is 14 residues long. The CDR3 coding sequence is TGCGCCAGCAGCCTATCCGTATGGGAGCAGCCCCAGCATTTT. This translates into CASSLSVWEQPQHF.

This clone was recorded only once. The chain recombines TRBV30 with TRBJ2-5; D call uncertain. CDR1 GTSNPN and CDR2 SVGIG come from the germline V gene (reference sequence). V lost 1 base and J 4 bases, leaving 10 bases between the germline ends. The CDR3 is made up of 13 amino acids. The CDR3 nucleotides read TGTGCCTGGAGTGCCCAGCCTGGAGAGACCCAGTACTTC. Amino acid sequence: CAWSAQPGETQYF.

This clone was observed once. The chain employs TRBV7-2 and TRBJ2-7, with 13 nucleotides matching TRBD2. This CDR3 region has 17 residues. V shed 5 bases, J shed 5 bases, and the junction held 12 bases outside the gene matches. CDR1 SGHTA and CDR2 FQGNSA come from the germline V gene. This chain's CDR3 is CASSDKGLAGLINEQYF. The CDR3 bases are TGTGCCAGCAGCGACAAGGGACTAGCGGGACTAATTAACGAGCAGTACTTC.

The chain recombines TRBV4-3 with TRBJ1-3; possible D gene TRBD1, 6 bases. Germline CDR1 is LGHNA and CDR2 is YSLEER. V shed 8 bases and J shed 9 bases, with 17 bases lying between them. The CDR3 spans 13 residues. The CDR3 spells CASGPRTEGTIYF. The CDR3 coding sequence is TGCGCCAGCGGGCCCCGGACAGAGGGCACCATATATTTT.

The chain uses TRBV5-1 and TRBJ2-7, with D possibly being TRBD1 (5 bases). The CDR3 loop spans 18 amino acids. The germline V gene encodes CDR1 SGHRS and CDR2 YFSETQ. V lost 0 bases to trimming and J lost 0 bases, with 19 bases between them. In DNA, the CDR3 is TGCGCCAGCAGCTTGGAAGGTGGTCAGACAGAGAGCTCCTACGAGCAGTACTTC. Translated: CASSLEGGQTESSYEQYF.

V is TRBV19 and J is TRBJ1-1; D is undetermined. From germline, CDR1 is LNHDA and CDR2 SQIVND (reference sequence). The CDR3 spans 11 residues. Trimming took off 9 bases at V and 4 bases at J, with 9 bases between the two ends. The CDR3 DNA is TGTGCCAGCCAACTTGGCACTGAAGCTTTCTTT. This codes for CASQLGTEAFF.

The chain links TRBV28 to TRBJ1-3; TRBD1 is a possible D gene (5 bases). This CDR3 is 16 amino acids long. V lost 5 bases, J lost 0 bases, and 14 bases lay in between. CDR1 and CDR2 (germline): MDHEN, SYDVKM. This chain's CDR3 is CASSLGWGGSGNTIYF. CDR3 nucleotide sequence: TGTGCCAGCAGTCTAGGATGGGGGGGCTCTGGAAACACCATATATTTT.

This clone was detected once. The chain carries TRBV11-2 and TRBJ1-1; D is unresolved. The V end was cut by 1 base, the J end by 0 bases, with 12 bases between. The CDR3 extends over 16 amino acids. Germline V CDR1 and CDR2: SGHAT, FQNNGV. The CDR3 is CASSLGYRLMNTEAFF. In nucleotides, the CDR3 is TGTGCCAGCAGCTTAGGTTACAGACTCATGAACACTGAAGCTTTCTTT.

The chain couples TRBV7-8 to TRBJ1-1; D is ambiguous. The V gene's germline CDR1 is SGHVS and CDR2 FQNEAQ. The CDR3 is 13 amino acids. Trimming took off 5 bases at V and 5 bases at J, with 12 bases between the two ends. CDR3 region: CASSAPGLTEAFF. CDR3 nucleotides: TGTGCCAGCAGCGCCCCCGGTTTAACTGAAGCTTTCTTT.

This chain connects TRBV25-1 to TRBJ2-7; no reliable D call. V lost 2 bases and J lost 3, with 8 bases in between. This CDR3 is built from 13 residues. The germline CDR1 and CDR2 sequences are MGHDK and SYGVNS. The CDR3 nucleotides read TGTGCCAGCAGTGAACTTGGATACTACGAGCAGTACTTC. Translation: CASSELGYYEQYF.

The CDR3 nucleotides read TGTGCCAGCAGTGAACAACCCACACTCGGGGTTGCTTTCTTT. Its translation: CASSEQPTLGVAFF. The gene calls are TRBV2 and TRBJ1-1, with D unresolved. Trimming cost V 2 bases and J 11 bases, with 18 bases left between them. This CDR3 contains 14 residues. In germline, CDR1 is SNHLY, CDR2 FYNNEI.

Concerning this clone itself: Other nucleotide sequences from this sample produce the same CDR3. The gene calls are TRBV6-5 and TRBJ1-1, with D possibly TRBD1 on 5 matching bases. The CDR3 spans 13 residues. Trimming took 5 bases from V and 5 from J, leaving 12 bases between them. Germline CDR1 and CDR2: MNHEY and SVGAGI. CDR3 DNA: TGTGCCAGCAGTCAGGGTTGGTTGACTGAAGCTTTCTTT. The encoded protein is CASSQGWLTEAFF.

The sample holds one count of this clone. The chain combines TRBV6-5 with TRBJ1-1; D is uncertain. Germline assignment: CDR1 MNHEY and CDR2 SVGAGI. Trimming stripped 2 bases from V and 5 bases from J, with 12 bases between. The CDR3 extends over 14 amino acids. CDR3 sequence reads: CASSYLGMGTEAFF. DNA of the CDR3: TGTGCCAGCAGTTACCTAGGTATGGGGACTGAAGCTTTCTTT.

This sequence joins TRBV5-6 and TRBJ2-7, with unresolved D. The V gene's germline CDR1 is SGHDT and CDR2 YYEEEE. This CDR3 contains 14 residues. Deletions cut 4 bases from V and 2 bases from J, with 13 bases between. DNA for the CDR3: TGTGCCAGCAGCCTGGCCGGCGACACCTACGAGCAGTACTTC. Translated, it gives CASSLAGDTYEQYF.

The rearrangement uses TRBV5-1 and TRBJ2-7; 13 positions agree with TRBD2. Unmatched junction bases numbered 7, after V lost 3 bases and J lost 4 bases. Germline loops: CDR1 SGHRS, CDR2 YFSETQ. CDR3 length equals 16 residues. The CDR3 reads CASSSVGTSGEYEQYF. CDR3 nucleotides: TGCGCCAGCAGCTCGGTAGGGACTAGCGGGGAGTACGAGCAGTACTTC.